Below, 26 T cell receptor beta chains from the same sample are listed, as sequenced in a study of T-cell memory formation after mild COVID-19. TCRdb reprocessed the 5' RACE reads with MiXCR, giving one entry per CDR3 protein. The table has about 560,000 distinct CDR3 sequences, roughly 17% seen once; the top ten hold about 7.4%. Sequencing was performed on PBMCs or a T cell subset sorted from them (not recorded which). Every receptor here comes from an adult woman who had mild COVID-19 (a few samples of this study predate the infection). Cell type and time point are not known.

V and J are TRBV6-2 or TRBV6-3 and TRBJ2-7; TRBD2 agrees at 9 bases. Germline V gene lookup returns CDR1 MNHEY and CDR2 SVGEGT. CDR3 size: 14 residues. The V and J ends lost 5 bases and 6 bases, in that order; junction bases with no gene match: 8. The DNA for the CDR3 is TGTGCCAGCAGTCCCCGGAGTAGCGGGAGCGAGCAGTACTTC. As protein: CASSPRSSGSEQYF.

V usage is TRBV5-1 and J usage is TRBJ2-7; D remains ambiguous. Between the trimmed V and J ends, which lost 4 bases and 2 bases, there was a span of 19 bases. The germline CDR1 and CDR2 sequences are SGHRS and YFSETQ. CDR3 size: 16 residues. CDR3 sequence (DNA): TGCGCCAGCAGCCCCTCTGGAAGGCTAGAAACCTACGAGCAGTACTTC. Translated: CASSPSGRLETYEQYF.

The V call is TRBV5-1, the J call TRBJ2-1; 10 bases match TRBD2. This CDR3 spans 16 amino acids. Germline lookup yields CDR1 SGHRS and CDR2 YFSETQ. V dropped 4 bases and J dropped 6; count of bases not matched to a gene: 10. In nucleotides, the CDR3 is TGCGCCAGCAGCCGACTAGCGGGCTATGGGACCAATGAGCAGTTCTTC. This gives the protein CASSRLAGYGTNEQFF.

The chain links TRBV5-1 to TRBJ2-7, with 10 bases lining up with TRBD2. The CDR3 is 16 residues long. Germline-derived CDR1 and CDR2 are SGHRS and YFSETQ. The V gene end was trimmed by 4 bases and the J gene end by 5 bases; junction bases not matched to a gene: 12. CDR3 in amino acids: CASSTQPGLAYNEQYF. CDR3 nucleotides: TGCGCCAGCAGCACACAACCGGGACTAGCGTACAACGAGCAGTACTTC.

V gene TRBV7-9 combines with J gene TRBJ2-5; 12 bases agree with TRBD2. Per germline, CDR1 SEHNR and CDR2 FQNEAQ (reference sequence). The CDR3 has 15 amino acids. V was clipped by 5 bases and J by 4 bases; unmatched bases: 5. Written as DNA, the CDR3 is TGTGCCAGCAGCCGAACTAGCGGGAGGTCAGAGACCCAGTACTTC. Its protein is CASSRTSGRSETQYF.

This clonotype was counted only a few times. V usage is TRBV15 and J usage is TRBJ2-4; the D gene is possibly TRBD2 (5 bases). Between the trimmed V and J ends, which lost 3 bases and 7 bases, there was a span of 7 bases. This CDR3 comprises 12 residues. Germline V gives CDR1 LNHNV, CDR2 YYDKDF (reference sequence). CDR3 DNA sequence: TGTGCCACCAGCAGGGACTCGAACATTCAGTACTTC. Translating gives CATSRDSNIQYF.

The CDR3 nucleotides read TGTGCCAGCAGCCAAGATGGGGGACAAGGACAAACGCAGTATTTT. It codes for CASSQDGGQGQTQYF. The chain couples TRBV4-2 to TRBJ2-3, with D maybe TRBD1 (6 bases). Germline CDR1 reads LGHNA; CDR2 reads YNFKEQ. Trimming shortened V by 0 bases and J by 9 bases, and 16 bases separated the two germline ends. The CDR3 runs to 15 residues.

The V call is TRBV18, the J call TRBJ2-7; D is tentatively TRBD1 or TRBD2 (5 bases each). CDR1 is KGHSH and CDR2 is LQKENI in the germline V gene. Trimming stripped 6 bases from V and 1 base from J, with 19 bases between. The CDR3 runs 16 residues. CDR3 DNA sequence: TGTGCCAGCTCCCTGGAAATCTCGGGGCCATCCTACGAGCAGTACTTC. This translates into CASSLEISGPSYEQYF.

The table lists this clonotype with a few counts. This chain connects TRBV7-2 to TRBJ2-3; 9 bases fit TRBD1. CDR1 and CDR2 from the germline V gene are SGHTA and FQGNSA. Losses at the gene ends were 2 bases for V and 5 bases for J; bases not matched to a gene: 11. The CDR3 is 17 residues long. The CDR3 is CASSLLGQGVVGDTQYF. Written as DNA, the CDR3 is TGTGCCAGCAGCTTATTGGGACAGGGCGTAGTTGGAGATACGCAGTATTTT.

This clonotype was seen more than once but under ten times. The V call is TRBV12-3 or TRBV12-4, the J call TRBJ1-5, with D perhaps TRBD1 (5 bases). The CDR3 is 15 residues long. V gave up 5 bases and J gave up 5 bases, with 16 bases separating them. For the CDR3, the DNA is TGTGCCAGCAGTCCGATGGGGCAAGGTTATCAGCCCCAGCATTTT. It specifies CASSPMGQGYQPQHF.

The CDR3 DNA reads TGTGCCTGGAGACGGACTAGCGGGGAGACCCAGTACTTC. Its translation is CAWRRTSGETQYF. The rearrangement joins TRBV30 to TRBJ2-5, with 11 bases aligning to TRBD2. V shed 3 bases, J shed 5 bases, and the junction held 2 bases outside the gene matches. The CDR3 contains 13 residues. Germline lookup yields CDR1 GTSNPN and CDR2 SVGIG (reference sequence).

The chain uses TRBV24-1 and TRBJ2-1; D may be TRBD1 or TRBD2 (6 bases each). V lost 7 bases and J 7 bases, leaving 19 bases between the germline ends. The CDR3 has 15 amino acids. Germline V gives CDR1 KGHDR, CDR2 SFDVKD. The CDR3 DNA reads as TGTGCCACCAGCTCGATTCAGGGGAGGAAGAATGAGCAGTTCTTC. Protein: CATSSIQGRKNEQFF.

This clonotype was counted many times. The chain carries TRBV18 and TRBJ2-5, with unresolved D. The CDR3 consists of 14 residues. Per the germline V gene, CDR1 is KGHSH and CDR2 is LQKENI. V lost 1 base and J 2 bases, leaving 8 bases between the germline ends. The CDR3 DNA follows: TGTGCCAGCTCACCACGGCCCAGTCAAGAGACCCAGTACTTC. It encodes CASSPRPSQETQYF.

This clonotype was detected only a few times. This chain connects TRBV11-3 to TRBJ1-2; 7 bases fit TRBD1. J was trimmed by 8 bases and V by 4 bases; bases with no gene match: 7. The CDR3 is 13 amino acids. The germline gives CDR1 SGHNT, CDR2 YENEEA. DNA of the CDR3: TGTGCCAGCAGCTCGGGACAGTCATTCGGCTACACCTTC. Amino acid sequence: CASSSGQSFGYTF.

The chain uses TRBV29-1 and TRBJ2-6, with TRBD1 matching 7 bases. CDR1 is SQVTM and CDR2 is ANQGSEA in the germline V gene. The CDR3 extends over 14 amino acids. Trimming at V came to 4 bases and at J to 13 bases, leaving 13 bases not matched to a gene. The CDR3 DNA reads TGCAGCGTTGGATCAGGGGTAGGGGGCTGGGTCCTGACTTTC. Protein: CSVGSGVGGWVLTF. The full variable domain, in which reference TRBV29-1 and TRBJ2-6 provide the parts outside the CDR3, is SAVISQKPSRDICQRGTSLTIQCQVDSQVTMMFWYRQQPGQSLTLIATANQGSEATYESGFVIDKFPISRPNLTFSTLTVSNMSPEDSSIYLCSVGSGVGGWVLTFGAGSRLTVL.

This clonotype was observed a handful of times. The chain links TRBV3-1 to TRBJ2-6, with D possibly being TRBD1 or TRBD2 (5 bases each). The CDR3 loop spans 15 amino acids. Germline lookup yields CDR1 LGHDT and CDR2 YNNKEL (reference sequence). Trimming took off 1 base at V and 2 bases at J, with 6 bases between the two ends. The CDR3 nucleotides read TGTGCCAGCAGCCAAGGAGGGGCTGGGGCCAACGTCCTGACTTTC. Protein: CASSQGGAGANVLTF. Variable domain in full (rest from reference TRBV3-1 and TRBJ2-6): DTAVSQTPKYLVTQMGNDKSIKCEQNLGHDTMYWYKQDSKKFLKIMFSYNNKELIINETVPNRFSPKSPDKAHLNLHINSLELGDSAVYFCASSQGGAGANVLTFGAGSRLTVL.

This clonotype has only a few counts. V and J are TRBV11-3 and TRBJ2-1; TRBD2 matches 9 bases. Unmatched junction bases numbered 11, after V lost 6 bases and J lost 2 bases. The germline gives CDR1 SGHNT, CDR2 YENEEA. The CDR3 has 17 residues. CDR3 in amino acids: CASSSRGLAGPYNEQFF. Here the CDR3 DNA reads TGTGCCAGCAGTTCCCGCGGGCTAGCGGGACCCTACAATGAGCAGTTCTTC. Full variable domain (missing parts from reference TRBV11-3 and TRBJ2-1): EAGVVQSPRYKIIEKKQPVAFWCNPISGHNTLYWYLQNLGQGPELLIRYENEEAVDDSQLPKDRFSAERLKGVDSTLKIQPAELGDSAVYLCASSSRGLAGPYNEQFFGPGTRLTVL.

In its sample, this clonotype was seen a few times. The chain employs TRBV6-6 and TRBJ1-2; no firm D call. The CDR3 runs to 12 residues. V shed 6 bases and J shed 5 bases, with 10 bases lying between them. CDR1 and CDR2 from the germline V gene are MNHNY and SVGAGI (reference sequence). The chain's CDR3 is CASRLMGYGYTF. DNA of the CDR3: TGTGCCAGCAGACTAATGGGGTATGGCTACACCTTC.

The table lists this clonotype with many counts. V gene TRBV6-2 or TRBV6-3 combines with J gene TRBJ2-1, with 14 bases that match TRBD2. V was pared by 4 bases and J by 1 base, with 9 bases of the junction left unmatched. The germline V gene encodes CDR1 MNHEY and CDR2 SVGEGT. The length of the CDR3 is 19 residues. The CDR3 coding sequence is TGTGCCAGCAGTTCGACGGGACTAGCGGGAGAGATGTCCTACAATGAGCAGTTCTTC. Translated: CASSSTGLAGEMSYNEQFF.

Ten or more counts support this clonotype. The rearrangement uses TRBV29-1 and TRBJ1-1; D not certain. Germline V CDR1 and CDR2: SQVTM, ANQGSEA. V lost 4 bases, J lost 6 bases, and 15 bases lay in between. The CDR3 runs to 13 residues. CDR3 amino acids: CSVVGFSGAEAFF. Here the CDR3 DNA reads TGCAGCGTTGTGGGCTTCTCGGGCGCTGAAGCTTTCTTT.

The chain recombines TRBV5-1 with TRBJ1-1; D may be TRBD1 (6 bases). Germline CDR1 reads SGHRS; CDR2 reads YFSETQ. The CDR3 is 17 residues long. V dropped 3 bases and J dropped 1 base, with 19 bases sitting between them. CDR3 residues: CASSSSTGFAWNTEAFF. The CDR3 nucleotides are TGCGCCAGCAGCTCCTCCACAGGGTTCGCATGGAACACTGAAGCTTTCTTT.

This chain joins TRBV14 and TRBJ2-1; 12 bases align to TRBD1. V was pared by 2 bases and J by 6 bases, with 11 bases of the junction left unmatched. Per the germline V gene, CDR1 is SGHDN and CDR2 is FVKESK. The CDR3 covers 18 residues. This chain's CDR3 is CASSQRSLGQGARNEQFF. Written as DNA, the CDR3 is TGTGCCAGCAGCCAACGCAGTTTGGGACAGGGGGCCCGCAATGAGCAGTTCTTC.

Written as DNA, the CDR3 is TGTGCCAGCAGCCGGCGACCAGGGAATAAGCAGTACTTC. This encodes CASSRRPGNKQYF. This chain connects TRBV14 to TRBJ2-7; TRBD1 might be the D (5 bases). CDR3 length equals 13 residues. Trimming removed 4 bases from V and 8 bases from J, with 15 bases in between. CDR1 is SGHDN, CDR2 FVKESK, per germline.

The CDR3 DNA reads TGTGCCACCAGTGATGCCGGGACGGATTGTGGCTACACCTTC. It specifies CATSDAGTDCGYTF. The rearrangement links TRBV24-1 to TRBJ1-2; D may be TRBD1 (5 bases). This CDR3 is 14 amino acids long. The germline V gene encodes CDR1 KGHDR and CDR2 SFDVKD. Trimming took off 3 bases at V and 7 bases at J, with 14 bases between the two ends.

This clonotype was recorded a few times. The chain links TRBV2 to TRBJ2-1; D is unresolved. Germline lookup yields CDR1 SNHLY and CDR2 FYNNEI. The CDR3 runs to 14 residues. Trimming removed 6 bases from V and 8 bases from J, with 17 bases in between. In nucleotides, the CDR3 is TGTGCCAGCAGCAAGGGCACGGGCCCCTATGAGCAGTTCTTC. This sequence encodes CASSKGTGPYEQFF.

This clonotype was detected a few times. J is TRBJ2-2 and V is TRBV4-3, with 8 bases identical to TRBD2. Germline loops: CDR1 LGHNA, CDR2 YSLEER. The CDR3 has 19 residues. Germline trimming cut 0 bases from V and 1 base from J; bases unmatched to any gene: 10. The CDR3 here is CASSQEDPLSGENTGELFF. As DNA, the CDR3 is TGCGCCAGCAGCCAAGAAGATCCTCTTAGCGGGGAGAACACCGGGGAGCTGTTTTTT.